The 7 T cell receptor beta chains reported below all come from one sample, sequenced in a study of blood T cell repertoires in COVID-19. Generated by immunoSEQ multiplex PCR, the TCRdb table keeps only in-frame clones and is missing some. Here the sample spans approximately 150,000 clones, roughly 90% being singletons. Source material: peripheral blood. The receptors were sampled from a man in his sixties or seventies with acute or convalescent COVID-19.

Details on this clone: Relative to the germline gene, one junction end is altered; a read error may explain this. V gene TRBV19 combines with J gene TRBJ1-5; D possibly corresponds to TRBD1 (6 bases). Germline V lookup: CDR1 LNHDA, CDR2 SQIVND (reference sequence). The CDR3 totals 14 residues. The chain's CDR3 is CTSSTTGLDQPQHF. Written as DNA, the CDR3 is TGTACCAGTAGCACCACAGGGCTGGATCAGCCCCAGCATTTT.

A word on this clone: The same CDR3 can be traced to other DNA sequences in this sample. The chain joins TRBV10-1 to TRBJ2-1; possible D gene TRBD2, 6 bases. This CDR3 has 15 amino acids. The V gene lost 0 bases and the J gene lost 3 bases, with 9 bases spanning the gap. The germline gives CDR1 WNHNN, CDR2 SYGVQD (reference sequence). The CDR3 region has the DNA TGCGCCAGCAGTGAGTCTCGGGGGAGCTACAATGAGCAGTTCTTC. Protein: CASSESRGSYNEQFF.

This clone occurred once. The CDR3 region is CASSLAFSREQYF. The DNA of the CDR3 is TGTGCCAGCAGCTTAGCGTTTTCGAGAGAGCAGTACTTC. The J gene is TRBJ2-7, the V gene TRBV7-9; D uncertain. CDR3 size: 13 residues. Germline V gene data show CDR1 as SEHNR and CDR2 as FQNEAQ (reference sequence). The V end was cut by 0 bases, the J end by 7 bases, with 10 bases between.

The gene calls are TRBV5-1 and TRBJ2-4; TRBD1 aligns across 9 bases. The CDR3 is 14 residues long. The J segment lost 10 bases and the V segment lost 0 bases, leaving 5 bases of the junction unmatched. Looked up from germline, CDR1 is SGHRS and CDR2 is YFSETQ. The CDR3 nucleotides read TGCGCCAGCAGCTTGGGGGACAGGGTTGGGATTCAGTACTTC. Translation: CASSLGDRVGIQYF.

The chain combines TRBV6-5 with TRBJ1-4; D call uncertain. V was trimmed by 7 bases and J by 3 bases, leaving 3 bases between them. In germline, CDR1 is MNHEY, CDR2 SVGAGI. The CDR3 is made up of 11 amino acids. The CDR3 is CASTPNEKLFF. CDR3 bases: TGTGCCAGCACTCCTAATGAAAAACTGTTTTTT.

CDR3 coding DNA: TGCGCCAGCAGCTTCTCCGGGACAGGGCCGCCGGGCTACACCTTC. Its protein product is CASSFSGTGPPGYTF. This rearrangement joins TRBV5-1 to TRBJ1-2; 9 nucleotides line up with TRBD1. The junction had 10 bases not matched to a gene; V was cut back by 2 bases and J by 8 bases. The germline CDR1 and CDR2 sequences are SGHRS and YFSETQ. The CDR3 has 15 residues.

This chain links TRBV28 with TRBJ1-5; TRBD1 agrees at 10 bases. J was trimmed by 3 bases and V by 5 bases; bases with no gene match: 7. Germline loops: CDR1 MDHEN, CDR2 SYDVKM. The CDR3 spans 16 residues. Written as DNA, the CDR3 is TGTGCCAGCAGTACACGGGACAGGGGACACAATCAGCCCCAGCATTTT. Translated: CASSTRDRGHNQPQHF.